These 31 T cell receptor beta chains were all obtained from the same sample, sequenced in a study of T cell repertoires in cytomegalovirus infection. No antigen is known for these receptors. TCRdb itself ran the reads through MiXCR, one entry per CDR3 protein. The sample includes approximately 65,000 distinct CDR3 sequences, 20% to 25% seen only once; the top ten take over 60%. Material: CD8+ T cells from cultured PBMCs, obtained from culture after CMV antigen stimulation. Receptors originate from a human donor in good health (CMV status not recorded). Some clones in this sample may be carry-over from other donors' samples.

The chain couples TRBV4-1 to TRBJ1-2; 8 nucleotides line up with TRBD1. The length of the CDR3 is 16 residues. Germline lookup yields CDR1 MGHRA and CDR2 YSYEKL. The junction had 18 bases not matched to a gene; V was cut back by 3 bases and J by 12 bases. CDR3 sequence (DNA): TGCGCCAGCAGCCACCCGGACAGGGTGAATATGAGCTTTAACACCTTC. Amino acid sequence: CASSHPDRVNMSFNTF.

The chain carries TRBV7-8 and TRBJ2-7; no clear D. The CDR3 is 15 amino acids. Trimming took 5 bases from V and 7 from J, leaving 21 bases between them. The germline V gene encodes CDR1 SGHVS and CDR2 FQNEAQ. The CDR3 coding sequence is TGTGCCAGCAGCCCAGGTCGACTTTCTATAGGGGAGCAGTACTTC. Amino acids: CASSPGRLSIGEQYF.

The chain employs TRBV4-3 and TRBJ1-6, with D hard to call. The germline V and J ends were trimmed by 1 base and 4 bases, with 8 bases remaining between them. The CDR3 has 15 residues. Germline-derived CDR1 and CDR2 are LGHNA and YSLEER. CDR3 sequence (DNA): TGCGCCAGCAGCCAAGTCGCAGAATATAATTCACCCCTCCACTTT. Amino acids: CASSQVAEYNSPLHF.

This clonotype was seen a handful of times. The chain joins TRBV4-1 to TRBJ1-2; unclear D gene. The CDR3 contains 14 residues. Germline CDR1 and CDR2: MGHRA and YSYEKL. Trimming shortened V by 0 bases and J by 1 base, and 6 bases separated the two germline ends. The CDR3 spells CASSQDAYNYGYTF. The CDR3 nucleotides read TGCGCCAGCAGCCAAGACGCATATAACTATGGCTACACCTTC.

This clonotype has only one observation. The rearrangement links TRBV4-2 to TRBJ1-2; no definite D call. The V end lost 0 bases, the J end lost 3 bases, and 20 bases lay between the germline ends. Germline V lookup: CDR1 LGHNA, CDR2 YNFKEQ. CDR3 size: 18 residues. The CDR3 region has the DNA TGTGCCAGCAGCCAAGACTTCTCGGCGGAGGGAGGATACTATGGCTACACCTTC. Encoded protein: CASSQDFSAEGGYYGYTF.

The chain combines TRBV7-8 with TRBJ1-2; 8 bases are shared with TRBD1. The CDR3 runs 16 residues. Losses at the gene ends were 3 bases for V and 3 bases for J; bases not matched to a gene: 9. Germline V lookup: CDR1 SGHVS, CDR2 FQNEAQ. The CDR3, as DNA: TGTGCCAGCAGCTTGTCGACAGGGGTGGATCACTATGGCTACACCTTC. It translates to CASSLSTGVDHYGYTF.

V is TRBV6-2 or TRBV6-3 and J is TRBJ1-1; maybe TRBD1 (5 bases). The germline gives CDR1 MNHEY, CDR2 SVGEGT. The CDR3 sequence is 13 residues long. V was trimmed by 11 bases and J by 1 base, leaving 14 bases between them. The CDR3 sequence is CAGWDGGNTEAFF. CDR3 coding DNA: TGTGCCGGCTGGGACGGAGGGAACACTGAAGCTTTCTTT.

The chain employs TRBV5-5 and TRBJ2-3; 10 bases align to TRBD2. The CDR3 runs to 16 residues. With 2 bases clipped from V and 0 bases from J, the junction kept 3 bases outside the gene matches. Germline assignment: CDR1 SGHKS and CDR2 YYEKEE (reference sequence). As DNA, the CDR3 is TGTGCCAGCAGCTTCTCAGCGGGGGGGAGCACAGATACGCAGTATTTT. As protein: CASSFSAGGSTDTQYF.

The table lists this clonotype with a few counts. The chain employs TRBV2 and TRBJ1-5; D is perhaps TRBD1 (5 bases). This CDR3 comprises 15 residues. V was pared by 1 base and J by 4 bases, with 11 bases between. Germline values: CDR1 SNHLY, CDR2 FYNNEI. This CDR3 is CASSEDGAMNQPQHF. As DNA, the CDR3 is TGTGCCAGCAGTGAAGATGGGGCTATGAATCAGCCCCAGCATTTT.

This clonotype has more than one count but fewer than ten. The chain uses TRBV7-9 and TRBJ2-1; TRBD1 might be the D (5 bases). The germline V and J ends were trimmed by 0 bases and 10 bases, with 10 bases remaining between them. This CDR3 has 13 amino acids. Per germline, CDR1 SEHNR and CDR2 FQNEAQ (reference sequence). The CDR3 DNA is TGTGCCAGCAGCTTAGCGCTAGACAGCGAGCAGTTCTTC. Translated, it gives CASSLALDSEQFF.

The chain combines TRBV7-6 with TRBJ2-1; no reliable D call. This CDR3 is built from 12 residues. Germline loops: CDR1 SGHVS, CDR2 FNYEAQ. The V end lost 2 bases, the J end lost 11 bases, and 10 bases lay between the germline ends. CDR3 protein: CASSLFESQQFF. DNA for the CDR3: TGTGCCAGCAGCTTATTTGAGTCCCAGCAGTTCTTC.

A few counts support this clonotype. The V gene is TRBV12-3 or TRBV12-4, the J gene TRBJ2-7, with D perhaps matching TRBD2 (6 bases). With 4 bases removed from V and 1 base from J, the gap between germline ends came to 11 bases. CDR3 size: 14 residues. DNA for the CDR3: TGTGCCAGCAGTTCGTCCGGGACTTCCTACGAGCAGTACTTC. Translating it yields CASSSSGTSYEQYF.

The count of this clonotype is one. The chain couples TRBV4-1 to TRBJ2-1; a weak D match, TRBD1 (6 bases). This CDR3 contains 15 residues. Per the germline V gene, CDR1 is MGHRA and CDR2 is YSYEKL. Trimming pared 1 base from V and 8 bases from J, leaving 15 bases between. CDR3 sequence (DNA): TGCGCCAGCAGCCAAGGTAATACAGGGCTCTATGAGCAGTTCTTC. Protein: CASSQGNTGLYEQFF.

The rearrangement joins TRBV20-1 to TRBJ1-2, with a weak D call TRBD1 (6 bases). CDR1 and CDR2 from the germline V gene are DFQATT and SNEGSKA (reference sequence). Trimming removed 6 bases from V and 4 bases from J, with 27 bases in between. The CDR3 has 17 amino acids. This chain's CDR3 is CSAVARDRFPDIYGYTF. The DNA for the CDR3 is TGCAGTGCAGTCGCCCGTGACAGGTTTCCGGACATCTATGGCTACACCTTC.

The chain couples TRBV12-5 to TRBJ1-1; possibly TRBD1 for D (6 bases). CDR1 and CDR2 from the germline V gene are LGHNT and FRNRAP. V lost 7 bases, J lost 9 bases, and 18 bases lay in between. The CDR3 contains 13 residues. Here the CDR3 DNA reads TGTGCTAGTGCCCCAGGGACATTTCTCCAAGCTTTCTTT. It translates to CASAPGTFLQAFF.

This clonotype was observed a handful of times. The chain uses TRBV7-6 and TRBJ1-3; TRBD1 is a possible D gene (5 bases). The CDR3 consists of 15 residues. With 1 base removed from V and 4 bases from J, the gap between germline ends came to 11 bases. In germline, CDR1 is SGHVS, CDR2 FNYEAQ. CDR3 in amino acids: CASSLDFRTGNTIYF. CDR3 DNA sequence: TGTGCCAGCAGCTTAGATTTTCGGACAGGAAACACCATATATTTT.

This chain links TRBV7-2 with TRBJ2-2, with D unclear. The CDR3 is 16 residues long. CDR1 and CDR2 (germline): SGHTA, FQGNSA. Trimming pared 3 bases from V and 5 bases from J, leaving 16 bases between. The CDR3 coding sequence is TGTGCCAGCAGCTTGGGGTCCGGCCAAAGGACCGGGGAGCTGTTTTTT. This sequence encodes CASSLGSGQRTGELFF.

This rearrangement joins TRBV7-9 to TRBJ1-2; the D is unclear. The CDR3 is made up of 17 amino acids. V gave up 5 bases and J gave up 0 bases, with 19 bases separating them. The germline V gene encodes CDR1 SEHNR and CDR2 FQNEAQ (reference sequence). The CDR3 nucleotides are TGTGCCAGCAGCGGTGCAGGCGAAACCCGCCCTAACTATGGCTACACCTTC. Translated, it gives CASSGAGETRPNYGYTF.

This clonotype was counted a few times. The V and J genes are TRBV7-9 and TRBJ1-1; the match to TRBD1 covers 7 bases. Germline values: CDR1 SEHNR, CDR2 FQNEAQ (reference sequence). The V segment lost 5 bases and the J segment 1 base; nucleotides outside the gene matches: 7. The CDR3 is 15 residues long. The CDR3 bases are TGTGCCAGCAGCCAATGGGACAGCGGGAACACTGAAGCTTTCTTT. Amino acid sequence: CASSQWDSGNTEAFF.

This clonotype was counted only a few times. The chain employs TRBV10-3 and TRBJ2-5; D may match TRBD1 or TRBD2 (5 bases each). The germline V and J ends were trimmed by 7 bases and 4 bases, with 13 bases remaining between them. CDR1 and CDR2 (germline): ENHRY, SYGVKD. The CDR3 consists of 13 residues. Written as DNA, the CDR3 is TGTGCCATCAACTCGGGGCCCGGAGAGACCCAGTACTTC. This encodes CAINSGPGETQYF.

This clonotype was observed a handful of times. V is TRBV10-3 and J is TRBJ2-3, with a tentative D call TRBD2 (5 bases). Germline V gives CDR1 ENHRY, CDR2 SYGVKD. V lost 11 bases, J lost 1 base, and 16 bases lay in between. This CDR3 has 14 amino acids. CDR3 sequence reads: CACGGPTRTDTQYF. The CDR3 coding sequence is TGTGCCTGTGGAGGTCCCACTCGCACAGATACGCAGTATTTT.

This clonotype was seen only a few times. CDR3 protein: CSAREAVKDTEAFF. CDR3 nucleotides: TGCAGTGCTAGAGAAGCAGTGAAGGACACTGAAGCTTTCTTT. The chain has TRBV20-1 and TRBJ1-1, with D unresolved. There are 14 residues in the CDR3. Germline V CDR1 and CDR2: DFQATT, SNEGSKA (reference sequence). V gave up 0 bases and J gave up 3 bases, with 11 bases separating them.

J is TRBJ1-2 and V is TRBV19; perhaps TRBD1 as D (6 bases). Germline CDR1 and CDR2: LNHDA and SQIVND (reference sequence). Trimming took 9 bases from V and 8 from J, leaving 19 bases between them. The CDR3 covers 13 residues. The CDR3 spells CASLNTGLRGYTF. In DNA form, the CDR3 reads TGTGCCAGCCTAAACACAGGGTTACGCGGCTACACCTTC.

This chain joins TRBV27 and TRBJ2-7, with TRBD1 matching over 7 bases. The CDR3 length is 15 residues. J lost 3 bases, V lost 2 bases, and 7 bases had no gene match. The germline V gene encodes CDR1 MNHEY and CDR2 SMNVEV (reference sequence). The CDR3 coding sequence is TGTGCCAGCAGTTTACGAGACAGGGCCAACTACGAGCAGTACTTC. This codes for CASSLRDRANYEQYF.

The V call is TRBV6-1, the J call TRBJ2-2, with a weak D call TRBD2 (6 bases). CDR3 size: 15 residues. V was cut by 7 bases and J by 3 bases, with 15 bases left in between. Germline-derived CDR1 and CDR2 are MNHNS and SASEGT. The chain's CDR3 is CASTGALLDTGELFF. For the CDR3, the DNA is TGTGCCAGCACGGGAGCACTCCTAGACACCGGGGAGCTGTTTTTT.

The chain employs TRBV11-2 and TRBJ2-1; no clear D gene. CDR1 SGHAT and CDR2 FQNNGV come from the germline V gene. CDR3 length: 15 amino acids. Trimming removed 1 base from V and 1 base from J, with 8 bases in between. CDR3 region: CASSLARPSYNEQFF. The CDR3 DNA follows: TGTGCCAGCAGCTTAGCCAGGCCATCCTACAATGAGCAGTTCTTC.

V gene TRBV11-2 combines with J gene TRBJ2-3; D is uncertain. The CDR3 totals 15 residues. The V gene lost 1 base and the J gene lost 0 bases, with 8 bases spanning the gap. Germline loops: CDR1 SGHAT, CDR2 FQNNGV. Here the CDR3 reads CASSLVWGSTDTQYF. The CDR3 DNA reads as TGTGCCAGCAGCTTAGTGTGGGGTAGCACAGATACGCAGTATTTT.

The rearrangement links TRBV5-5 to TRBJ2-4; D gene unclear. The CDR3 is 12 residues long. Trimming left V 4 bases short and J 2 bases short, with 4 bases between. Germline CDR1 is SGHKS and CDR2 is YYEKEE (reference sequence). The CDR3 loop reads CASSVSKNIQYF. The CDR3 nucleotides are TGTGCCAGCAGCGTGTCCAAAAACATTCAGTACTTC.

This clonotype has just one count. J is TRBJ1-1 and V is TRBV19; 10 bases match TRBD1. V lost 1 base and J lost 0; bases outside the gene matches: 2. CDR1 and CDR2 from the germline V gene are LNHDA and SQIVND (reference sequence). CDR3 size: 16 residues. The CDR3 region is CASSIGDRGLNTEAFF. The CDR3 coding sequence is TGTGCCAGTAGTATAGGGGACAGGGGATTGAACACTGAAGCTTTCTTT.

This clonotype was seen a few times. V gene TRBV7-2 combines with J gene TRBJ1-2; no clear D. V lost 2 bases and J lost 8, with 12 bases in between. This CDR3 is 13 amino acids long. The germline CDR1 and CDR2 sequences are SGHTA and FQGNSA. CDR3 nucleotides: TGTGCCAGCAGCTTATTGACGCTATACGGCTACACCTTC. Encoded protein: CASSLLTLYGYTF.

The chain carries TRBV7-2 and TRBJ2-7, with D uncertain. CDR3 length: 13 residues. V gave up 5 bases and J gave up 2 bases, with 10 bases separating them. Per germline, CDR1 SGHTA and CDR2 FQGNSA. CDR3 nucleotide sequence: TGTGCCAGCAGCGTCAGGACCACCTACGAGCAGTACTTC. Amino acids: CASSVRTTYEQYF.